This TCR beta chain derives from a study of regulatory T cells in long-lasting Graves disease. The time point is: persistent/refractory GD, antithyroid drugs over 5 years with positive TRAb. TCR sequences were obtained from RNA taken from PBMCs. This clonotype has more than one count but fewer than ten. V was clipped by 5 bases and J by 0 bases, with 11 bases between them. The CDR3 runs 15 residues. Researchers made TCR beta libraries by using iRepertoire HTBI primers and running Arm-PCR on CDR3 regions. A single record per CDR3 protein comes from TCRdb applying MiXCR to the multiplex PCR reads. Here the sample spans 600,000 to 800,000 distinct CDR3 sequences, around 30% being singletons.

The clonotype comes from a female donor with Graves disease. This specimen consisted of peripheral blood mononuclear cells (PBMCs), obtained when the disease was refractory, from a patient treated with antithyroid drugs. This chain joins TRBV12-3 or TRBV12-4 and TRBJ1-3; D gene ambiguous. CDR3 sequence reads: CASSPHRGSGNTIYF. For the CDR3, the DNA is TGTGCCAGCAGTCCCCATCGCGGCTCTGGAAACACCATATATTTT.